These 13 T cell receptor beta chains originate from one sample sequenced in a study of blood T cell repertoires in COVID-19. Clones were read by immunoSEQ multiplex PCR, and TCRdb kept only the in-frame ones, dropping some. Of about 52,000 clones listed, around 81% were seen once; the top ten hold 6.9%. The sample comprised peripheral blood. These receptors came from a man aged 65 to 79 with active COVID-19.

V gene TRBV9 combines with J gene TRBJ2-2; D is possibly TRBD1 (5 bases). V lost 0 bases and J lost 3, with 6 bases in between. This CDR3 has 14 amino acids. Germline V lookup: CDR1 SGDLS, CDR2 YYNGEE. CDR3 coding DNA: TGTGCCAGCAGCGTAGCAGGGTACACCGGGGAGCTGTTTTTT. This gives the protein CASSVAGYTGELFF. The variable domain in full, with the rest retrieved from reference TRBV9 and TRBJ2-2, is DSGVTQTPKHLITATGQRVTLRCSPRSGDLSVYWYQQSLDQGLQFLIQYYNGEERAKGNILERFSAQQFPDLHSELNLSSLELGDSALYFCASSVAGYTGELFFGEGSRLTVL.

The gene calls are TRBV5-4 and TRBJ1-4, with a possible D match to TRBD1 (6 bases). Germline V gene sequence: CDR1 SGHNT, CDR2 YYREEE (reference sequence). V lost 4 bases and J lost 0, with 10 bases in between. The CDR3 has 15 residues. CDR3 DNA sequence: TGTGCCAGCAGCATCTACAGGGCAACTAATGAAAAACTGTTTTTT. This sequence encodes CASSIYRATNEKLFF. The full variable domain, rest sourced from reference TRBV5-4 and TRBJ1-4, is ETGVTQSPTHLIKTRGQQVTLRCSSQSGHNTVSWYQQALGQGPQFIFQYYREEENGRGNFPPRFSGLQFPNYSSELNVNALELDDSALYLCASSIYRATNEKLFFGSGTQLSVL.

This clone was seen a few times. The chain uses TRBV10-3 and TRBJ1-5; possibly TRBD1 for D (5 bases). V was pared by 0 bases and J by 5 bases, with 23 bases between. The CDR3 is made up of 19 amino acids. The V gene's germline CDR1 is ENHRY and CDR2 SYGVKD. The CDR3 bases are TGTGCCATCAGTGAGTCGCCCCTGTTTTGGGGGGGAACAGATCAGCCCCAGCATTTT. This gives the protein CAISESPLFWGGTDQPQHF.

The genes are TRBV19 and TRBJ2-1, with D possibly TRBD1 on 5 matching bases. V was shortened by 5 bases and J by 9 bases, with 11 bases between the two germline ends. Germline CDR1 and CDR2: LNHDA and SQIVND (reference sequence). The CDR3 totals 12 residues. The DNA for the CDR3 is TGTGCCAGTAGTTGGGGCGAGCGTGAGCAGTTCTTC. Its protein is CASSWGEREQFF.

This chain uses TRBV27 with TRBJ1-2, with a tentative D call TRBD1 (6 bases). V was clipped by 5 bases and J by 8 bases, with 15 bases between them. Germline-derived CDR1 and CDR2 are MNHEY and SMNVEV (reference sequence). CDR3 length: 13 amino acids. CDR3: CASSPGGAGGYTF. In DNA, the CDR3 is TGTGCCAGCAGTCCGGGGGGGGCGGGAGGCTACACCTTC.

This rearrangement joins TRBV9 to TRBJ2-3; D is ambiguous. The CDR3 spans 13 residues. Germline loops: CDR1 SGDLS, CDR2 YYNGEE. V was clipped by 0 bases and J by 6 bases, with 8 bases between them. The CDR3 sequence: CASSVAERDTQYF. The DNA of the CDR3 is TGTGCCAGCAGCGTAGCGGAGAGGGATACGCAGTATTTT.

The J gene is TRBJ2-6, the V gene TRBV3-1 (or the pseudogene TRBV3-2), with a tentative D call TRBD1 (6 bases). The germline V gene has CDR1 LGHDT and CDR2 YNNKEL (reference sequence). This CDR3 is built from 17 residues. Trimming removed 4 bases at V and 0 bases at J, with 13 bases between. CDR3 region: CASSRTEGFSGANVLTF. For the CDR3, the DNA is TGTGCCAGCAGCCGGACAGAAGGTTTCTCTGGGGCCAACGTCCTGACTTTC.

This clone was recorded a few times. This sequence joins TRBV19 and TRBJ1-5; 9 bases line up with TRBD1. V lost 4 bases, J lost 2 bases, and 12 bases stayed unmatched. CDR1 is LNHDA, CDR2 SQIVND, per germline (reference sequence). CDR3 length: 18 amino acids. The CDR3 reads CASSNRDRVLSGNQPQHF. The CDR3 bases are TGTGCCAGTAGTAACCGGGACAGGGTTTTGAGCGGCAATCAGCCCCAGCATTTT. Full variable domain (missing parts from reference TRBV19 and TRBJ1-5): DGGITQSPKYLFRKEGQNVTLSCEQNLNHDAMYWYRQDPGQGLRLIYYSQIVNDFQKGDIAEGYSVSREKKESFPLTVTSAQKNPTAFYLCASSNRDRVLSGNQPQHFGDGTRLSIL.

The J gene is TRBJ1-1, the V gene TRBV9, with 9 bases lining up with TRBD1. V shed 3 bases and J 0 bases; nucleotides not matched to a gene: 9. In germline, CDR1 is SGDLS, CDR2 YYNGEE. There are 17 residues in the CDR3. The CDR3 DNA is TGTGCCAGCAGCGGCCCGACAGGGGGGTGGATGAACACTGAAGCTTTCTTT. It is translated as CASSGPTGGWMNTEAFF.

V is TRBV27 and J is TRBJ2-7, with a possible D match to TRBD2 (6 bases). This CDR3 is 13 amino acids long. Looked up from germline, CDR1 is MNHEY and CDR2 is SMNVEV (reference sequence). With 3 bases removed from V and 3 bases from J, the gap between germline ends came to 9 bases. The CDR3 nucleotides are TGTGCCAGCAGTTTTAGGGAGGACTACGAGCAGTACTTC. It specifies CASSFREDYEQYF.

This chain links TRBV28 with TRBJ1-1; D gene unclear. The CDR3 sequence is 12 residues long. CDR1 and CDR2 from the germline V gene are MDHEN and SYDVKM. Deletions cut 8 bases from V and 4 bases from J, with 11 bases between. The CDR3 DNA is TGTGCCAGCTCCCGAGGGAGCACTGAAGCTTTCTTT. This translates into CASSRGSTEAFF.

In DNA form, the CDR3 reads TGTGCCACCAGCAGAGTGGGGGGACTAGCGGGGAGCACAGATACGCAGTATTTT. It codes for CATSRVGGLAGSTDTQYF. The chain employs TRBV15 and TRBJ2-3; 13 nucleotides align to TRBD2. Germline assignment: CDR1 LNHNV and CDR2 YYDKDF (reference sequence). The CDR3 is 18 amino acids. With V trimmed by 1 base and J by 0 bases, 4 bases remained unmatched.

This sequence joins TRBV29-1 and TRBJ1-2; D is perhaps TRBD1 (6 bases). CDR1 is SQVTM, CDR2 ANQGSEA, per germline. Trimming took 7 bases from V and 6 from J, leaving 15 bases between them. The CDR3 spans 12 residues. This CDR3 reads CSATQGGHGYTF. The CDR3 DNA reads as TGCAGCGCCACACAGGGCGGGCATGGCTACACCTTC.